This TCR beta chain was sequenced during a study of blood T cell repertoires in COVID-19. Study-level background: The study drew acute and convalescent COVID-19 samples from the United States, Italy and Spain. From T cells, B-cell-depleted T cells, or PBMCs came the material, which was cDNA or gDNA.

In the study's own analysis: Counts of nucleated cells, estimated from reference gene primer amplification, were obtained. This table comes from immunoSEQ multiplex PCR, and its TCRdb copy is limited to in-frame clones, with some not included. V, J and clone size were drawn from that table, and D and trimming were deduced from the DNA. Of some 270,000 clones listed, 80% to 90% are singletons. This TCR came from a woman in her sixties or seventies with acute or convalescent COVID-19. The sample comprised peripheral blood.

In DNA, the CDR3 is TGTGCCAGCAGCTTGTGGCCTTGGCGGCGGGACAGGGCATTTGGCTACACCTTC. It is translated as CASSLWPWRRDRAFGYTF. The rearrangement links TRBV5-4 to TRBJ1-2; 9 bases are a match to TRBD1. Trimming at V came to 1 base and at J to 7 bases, leaving 17 bases not matched to a gene. The CDR3 totals 18 residues. Germline lookup yields CDR1 SGHNT and CDR2 YYREEE (reference sequence).